Included here is one T cell receptor beta chain sequence, with context. No antigen is known for it. This cohort consisted of healthy bone marrow donors. The data are from a study of cytomegalovirus exposure and HLA in healthy donors. Trimming removed 6 bases from V and 0 bases from J; junction bases left unmatched: 6. This CDR3 is 16 amino acids long. Germline assignment: CDR1 SQVTM and CDR2 ANQGSEA. The PCR employed 60 Vbeta primers together with 13 Jbeta primers. Repertoires were generated with immunoSEQ multiplex PCR, while TCRdb's copy carries only in-frame clones and drops some. The data hold 100,000 to 150,000 clones, with more than 65% observed a single time. Study-level points and caveats: High specificity and sensitivity for cytomegalovirus status were reported for the classifier.

The source of this sequence is a woman aged 18-29 years in good health and CMV-seropositive. The gene calls are TRBV29-1 and TRBJ2-3; 13 nucleotides align to TRBD2. The sequenced material came from PBMCs. CDR3 nucleotide sequence: TGCAGCGTCGAGGGACTAGCGGGGAAAAGCACAGATACGCAGTATTTT. Encoded protein: CSVEGLAGKSTDTQYF.